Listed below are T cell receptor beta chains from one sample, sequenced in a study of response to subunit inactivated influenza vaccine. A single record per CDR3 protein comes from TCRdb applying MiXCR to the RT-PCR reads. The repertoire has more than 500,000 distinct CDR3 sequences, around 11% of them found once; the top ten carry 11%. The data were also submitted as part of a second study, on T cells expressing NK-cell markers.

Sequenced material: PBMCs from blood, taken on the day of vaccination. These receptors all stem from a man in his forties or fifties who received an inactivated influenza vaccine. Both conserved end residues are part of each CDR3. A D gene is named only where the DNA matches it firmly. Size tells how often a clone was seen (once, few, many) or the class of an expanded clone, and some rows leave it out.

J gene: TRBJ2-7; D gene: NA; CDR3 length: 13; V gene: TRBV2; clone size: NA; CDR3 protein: CASSENPTYEQYF; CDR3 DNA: TGTGCCAGCAGTGAAAACCCAACCTACGAGCAGTACTTC
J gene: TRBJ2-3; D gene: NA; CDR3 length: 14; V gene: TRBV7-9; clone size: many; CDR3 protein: CASSSTGSTDTQYF; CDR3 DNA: TGTGCCAGCAGCTCAACAGGGAGCACAGATACGCAGTATTTT
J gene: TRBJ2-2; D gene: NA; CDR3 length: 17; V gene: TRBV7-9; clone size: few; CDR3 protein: CASSKLQGTLWTGELFF; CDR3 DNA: TGTGCCAGCAGTAAGCTCCAGGGTACCCTTTGGACCGGGGAGCTGTTTTTT
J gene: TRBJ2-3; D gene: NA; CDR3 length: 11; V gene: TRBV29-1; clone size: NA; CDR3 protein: CSAQSGDTQYF; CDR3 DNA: TGCAGCGCTCAGAGCGGCGATACGCAGTATTTT
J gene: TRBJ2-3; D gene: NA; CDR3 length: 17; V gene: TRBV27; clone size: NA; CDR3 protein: CASSFWRRGTSTDTQYF; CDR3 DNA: TGTGCCAGCAGTTTTTGGCGGCGGGGAACTAGCACAGATACGCAGTATTTT
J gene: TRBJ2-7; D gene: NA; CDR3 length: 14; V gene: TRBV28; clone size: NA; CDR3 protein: CASSPDTFSYEQYF; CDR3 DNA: TGTGCCAGCAGTCCCGACACGTTCTCCTACGAGCAGTACTTC
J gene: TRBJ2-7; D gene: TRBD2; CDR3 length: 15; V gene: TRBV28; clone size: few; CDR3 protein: CASISGSLRSYEQYF; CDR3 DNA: TGTGCCAGCATCAGCGGGAGTCTTAGGTCCTACGAGCAGTACTTC
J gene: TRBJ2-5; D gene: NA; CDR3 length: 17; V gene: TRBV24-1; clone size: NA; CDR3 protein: CATSDFGHVLGQETQYF; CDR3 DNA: TGTGCCACCAGTGATTTTGGGCATGTTCTGGGCCAAGAGACCCAGTACTTC
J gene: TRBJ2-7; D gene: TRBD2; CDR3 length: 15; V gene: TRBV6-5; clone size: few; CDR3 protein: CASSYYLAGAGEQYF; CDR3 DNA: TGTGCCAGCAGTTACTATCTAGCGGGAGCGGGCGAGCAGTACTTC
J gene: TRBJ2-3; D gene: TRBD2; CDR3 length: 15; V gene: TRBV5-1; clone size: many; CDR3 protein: CASSLLAGDTDTQYF; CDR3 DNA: TGCGCCAGCAGCTTGTTGGCGGGGGACACAGATACGCAGTATTTT
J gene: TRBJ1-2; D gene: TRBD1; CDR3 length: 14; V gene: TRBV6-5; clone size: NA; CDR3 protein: CASSYGGGADGYTF; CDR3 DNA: TGTGCCAGCAGTTACGGAGGGGGCGCTGATGGCTACACCTTC
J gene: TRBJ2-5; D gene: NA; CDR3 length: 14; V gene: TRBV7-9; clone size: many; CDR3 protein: CASRPAEGRETQYF; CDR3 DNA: TGTGCCAGCAGACCCGCCGAGGGCAGGGAGACCCAGTACTTC
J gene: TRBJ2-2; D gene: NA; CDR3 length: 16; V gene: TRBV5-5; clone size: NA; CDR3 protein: CASSLGVGSNTGELFF; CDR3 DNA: TGTGCCAGCAGCTTGGGTGTGGGCTCCAACACCGGGGAGCTGTTTTTT
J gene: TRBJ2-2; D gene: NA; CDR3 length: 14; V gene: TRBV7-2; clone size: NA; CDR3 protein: CASSSGSSAGELFF; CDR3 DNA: TGTGCCAGCAGCTCTGGATCTTCTGCCGGGGAGCTGTTTTTT
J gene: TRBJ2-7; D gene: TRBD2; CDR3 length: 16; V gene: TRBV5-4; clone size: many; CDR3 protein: CASSLDLAGGSYEQYF; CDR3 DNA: TGTGCCAGCAGCTTGGATTTAGCGGGGGGCTCCTACGAGCAGTACTTC
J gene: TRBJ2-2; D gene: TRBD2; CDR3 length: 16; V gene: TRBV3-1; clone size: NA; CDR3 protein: CASSQGLAGYTGELFF; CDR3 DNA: TGTGCCAGCAGCCAAGGACTAGCGGGATACACCGGGGAGCTGTTTTTT
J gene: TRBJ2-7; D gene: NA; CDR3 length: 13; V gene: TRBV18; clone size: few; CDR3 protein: CASSPPHLYEQYF; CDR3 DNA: TGTGCCAGCTCACCCCCACACCTTTACGAGCAGTACTTC
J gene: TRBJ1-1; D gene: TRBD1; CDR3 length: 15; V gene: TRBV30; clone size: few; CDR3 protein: CAWSAPGTANTEAFF; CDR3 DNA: TGTGCCTGGAGTGCCCCCGGGACAGCGAACACTGAAGCTTTCTTT
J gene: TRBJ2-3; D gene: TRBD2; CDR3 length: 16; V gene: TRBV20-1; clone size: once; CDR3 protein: CCARDDLAGLRDTQYF; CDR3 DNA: TGCTGTGCTAGAGATGACCTAGCGGGCCTCAGAGATACGCAGTATTTT
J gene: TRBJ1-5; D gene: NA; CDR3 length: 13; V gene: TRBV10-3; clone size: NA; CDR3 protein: CAISESTDQPQHF; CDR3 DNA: TGTGCCATCAGTGAGTCGACGGATCAGCCCCAGCATTTT
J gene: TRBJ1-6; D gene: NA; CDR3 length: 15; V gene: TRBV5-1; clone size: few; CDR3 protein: CASSLDGLTNSPLHF; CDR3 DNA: TGCGCCAGCAGCTTGGATGGACTTACGAATTCACCCCTCCACTTT
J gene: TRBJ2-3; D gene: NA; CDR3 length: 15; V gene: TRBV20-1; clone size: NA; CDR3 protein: CSARGGYESTDTQYF; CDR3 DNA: TGCAGTGCTAGAGGCGGGTACGAGAGCACAGATACGCAGTATTTT